Reported below is one T cell receptor beta chain. What it binds is not known. This record comes from a study of Tregs in tolerant kidney transplant recipients. Study summary: An approximately three-day belatacept mixed lymphocyte reaction, sometimes plus 5-day graft donor restimulation, preceded CD4+CD25+CD127- sorting. Antibodies separated recipient from donor cells. General study results and limits: Biological reproducibility was not directly addressed in this study. Validation in larger populations is needed because few patients were studied.

Here immunoSEQ multiplex PCR was the method, and the copy in TCRdb shows in-frame clones only, minus some. The table shows approximately 19,000 clones, with under 70% occurring only once. This CDR3 is 16 amino acids long. V lost 0 bases to trimming and J lost 7 bases, with 15 bases between them. Looked up from germline, CDR1 is LNHDA and CDR2 is SQIVND (reference sequence). This TCR came from a human donor in good health. Sequencing was carried out using Tregs from blood cultured with allogeneic cells. The chain links TRBV19 to TRBJ2-2; D remains unclear. CDR3 region: CASSIDRKGFGGELFF. In DNA, the CDR3 is TGTGCCAGTAGTATAGACAGAAAAGGGTTCGGCGGGGAGCTGTTTTTT.